One sample yielded the 12 T cell receptor beta chains listed below, sequenced in a study of blood T cell repertoires in COVID-19. Only in-frame clones appear in the TCRdb table, and some are missing; sequencing was by immunoSEQ multiplex PCR. The sample gives around 39,000 clones, 80% to 90% of which show up once; 7.5% to 10% is in the top ten. The sample taken for sequencing was peripheral blood. The receptors come from a man aged 55 to 69 with active COVID-19.

CDR3 DNA: TGTGCCAGTAGTATAGACGGCGATGCCGCAGGGGGCCAAGAGACCCAGTACTTC. This sequence encodes CASSIDGDAAGGQETQYF. The rearrangement joins TRBV19 to TRBJ2-5, with TRBD1 matching over 7 bases. The CDR3 is 18 amino acids. The J segment lost 1 base and the V segment lost 0 bases, leaving 11 bases of the junction unmatched. Germline CDR1 LNHDA, CDR2 SQIVND (reference sequence).

V is TRBV19 and J is TRBJ2-6; no clear D gene. CDR3 size: 16 residues. Germline values: CDR1 LNHDA, CDR2 SQIVND (reference sequence). V lost 5 bases and J 0 bases, leaving 11 bases between the germline ends. The CDR3 sequence is CASSLWALSGANVLTF. For the CDR3, the DNA is TGTGCCAGTAGTCTCTGGGCTCTCTCTGGGGCCAACGTCCTGACTTTC.

V gene TRBV12-3 or TRBV12-4 combines with J gene TRBJ1-5, with D tentatively TRBD1 (6 bases). Trimming stripped 7 bases from V and 6 bases from J, with 13 bases between. There are 13 residues in the CDR3. This CDR3 is CASNSQGRQPQHF. The DNA of the CDR3 is TGTGCCAGCAATTCTCAGGGGCGTCAGCCCCAGCATTTT.

The rearrangement uses TRBV2 and TRBJ1-3; D gene ambiguous. The germline V gene has CDR1 SNHLY and CDR2 FYNNEI. V shed 3 bases and J shed 5 bases, with 11 bases lying between them. The CDR3 extends over 14 amino acids. The CDR3 nucleotides read TGTGCCAGCAGTGAGTTAGCACCTCGAAACACCATATATTTT. It encodes CASSELAPRNTIYF.

The rearrangement uses TRBV21-1 and TRBJ2-7; the table's D call of TRBD2 was not tested on the DNA. TRBV21-1 represents a pseudogene. The CDR3 has 18 amino acids. The CDR3 sequence is CASSPFSGLAGLLGEQYF. DNA of the CDR3: TGTGCCAGCAGCCCTTTCTCCGGACTAGCGGGACTCTTGGGGGAGCAGTACTTC.

This chain links TRBV2 with TRBJ1-6; 8 nucleotides align to TRBD1. Germline CDR1 and CDR2: SNHLY and FYNNEI. The V gene end was trimmed by 5 bases and the J gene end by 7 bases; junction bases not matched to a gene: 10. The CDR3 is made up of 16 amino acids. This CDR3 reads CASSKTRQGKNSPLHF. The CDR3 DNA reads TGTGCCAGCAGTAAGACCCGACAGGGGAAAAATTCACCCCTCCACTTT.

The chain combines TRBV5-6 with TRBJ2-5; D gene unclear. V gave up 2 bases and J gave up 3 bases, with 11 bases separating them. The length of the CDR3 is 14 residues. Germline assignment: CDR1 SGHDT and CDR2 YYEEEE. Here the CDR3 DNA reads TGTGCCAGCAGCTTTTATCACAGCAAAGAGACCCAGTACTTC. Its protein product is CASSFYHSKETQYF.

The rearrangement uses TRBV7-8 and TRBJ1-2; D is possibly TRBD1 (5 bases). The CDR3 is 12 amino acids. The V and J ends lost 6 bases and 4 bases respectively, with 9 bases between them. Germline V gene lookup returns CDR1 SGHVS and CDR2 FQNEAQ. The CDR3 is CASSRDSYGYTF. CDR3 coding DNA: TGTGCCAGCAGTCGAGACAGCTATGGCTACACCTTC.

The CDR3 nucleotides read TGTGCCAGCAGAAAGGGGGACTACGAGCAGTACTTC. Protein: CASRKGDYEQYF. The rearrangement uses TRBV2 and TRBJ2-7; weak D call: TRBD1 (6 bases). The ends were cut back, 6 bases at V and 3 bases at J, with 9 bases in the middle. This CDR3 spans 12 amino acids. CDR1 is SNHLY, CDR2 FYNNEI, per germline.

The table lists this clone with a few counts. V gene TRBV20-1 combines with J gene TRBJ1-1; D gene uncertain. CDR1 is DFQATT, CDR2 SNEGSKA, per germline (reference sequence). Trimming left V 4 bases short and J 1 base short, with 10 bases between. The CDR3 runs 13 residues. CDR3 in DNA: TGCAGTGCTATTGAGACAACGAACACTGAAGCTTTCTTT. It is translated as CSAIETTNTEAFF.

The rearrangement links TRBV19 to TRBJ1-2; D not certain. V dropped 5 bases and J dropped 7 bases, with 11 bases sitting between them. There are 12 residues in the CDR3. Per the germline V gene, CDR1 is LNHDA and CDR2 is SQIVND (reference sequence). The CDR3 bases are TGTGCCAGTAGTGAAGTGACGGGTGGCTACACCTTC. Its translation: CASSEVTGGYTF.

The J gene is TRBJ2-5, the V gene TRBV10-3; D gene ambiguous. The CDR3 spans 13 residues. Per the germline V gene, CDR1 is ENHRY and CDR2 is SYGVKD. The ends were cut back, 7 bases at V and 5 bases at J, with 14 bases in the middle. The CDR3 is CAITPSVGETQYF. As DNA, the CDR3 is TGTGCCATCACCCCGTCGGTCGGGGAGACCCAGTACTTC.